This T cell receptor (beta chain) was obtained from a study of vaccination and CD4 T cells after COVID-19. Study summary: Blood was drawn a median around 70 days post second dose, range 14 to 241. Points from the study as a whole: A median 86.3% of convalescent patients' SARS-CoV-2-reactive clones emerged only after vaccination. Early timepoints after natural infection were not analyzed in these convalescent patients.

CD4+ T cells that had been cultured provided DNA sequenced with the Oncomine TCR Beta short-read assay. CD4+ T cells were cultured, and genomic DNA was extracted from them. TCRdb reprocessed the PCR reads with MiXCR, giving one entry per CDR3 protein. This sample has over 10,000 distinct CDR3 sequences, with about 36% found just once. V was pared by 1 base and J by 2 bases, with 3 bases between. In germline, CDR1 is SEHNR, CDR2 FQNEAQ (reference sequence). The CDR3 loop spans 12 amino acids. This clonotype has more than one count but fewer than ten. Its antigen is unknown. Treatment given: roughly 11-day PBMC culture with coronavirus spike peptide pools or control peptides (ViraFEST assay).

The sequenced sample consisted of cultured CD4+ T cells from blood. The chain employs TRBV7-9 and TRBJ2-7, with D uncertain. This TCR was sampled from a human donor with COVID-19. CDR3 DNA: TGTGCCAGCAGCTTAGTCCCCTACGAGCAGTACTTC. This translates into CASSLVPYEQYF.